These T cell receptor beta chains were read from a single sample in a study of T cells in Graves' hyperthyroidism and ophthalmopathy. TCRdb recomputed calls from the multiplex PCR reads with MiXCR, one row per CDR3 protein. The table records fewer than 300,000 distinct CDR3 sequences, approximately 16% of them present only once. What was sequenced was blood. The receptor source for this set is a woman in her forties or fifties with Graves' hyperthyroidism that later progressed to Graves' ophthalmopathy. Both conserved end residues are part of each CDR3. The order of the fields is J gene, V gene, D gene, clone size, CDR3 protein, CDR3 DNA. D genes are given only for firm matches. Not every row has a clone size; where given, it reads once, few, many or a size class.

j_call: TRBJ2-3
v_call: TRBV10-3
d_call: NA
clone_size: many
cdr3_aa: CAISESQAPDTQYF
cdr3_nt: TGTGCCATCAGTGAGTCGCAGGCCCCAGATACGCAGTATTTT

j_call: TRBJ2-1
v_call: TRBV20-1
d_call: TRBD2
clone_size: many
cdr3_aa: CSASRVAGYYNEQFF
cdr3_nt: TGCAGTGCTAGCAGGGTAGCGGGATATTACAATGAGCAGTTCTTC

j_call: TRBJ1-4
v_call: TRBV5-1
d_call: NA
clone_size: many
cdr3_aa: CASSSGIGTNEKLFF
cdr3_nt: TGCGCCAGCAGCAGTGGCATAGGAACTAATGAAAAACTGTTTTTT

j_call: TRBJ2-2
v_call: TRBV10-2
d_call: NA
clone_size: NA
cdr3_aa: CASSGDGPRWGGELFF
cdr3_nt: TGCGCCAGCAGTGGTGATGGGCCTAGATGGGGCGGGGAGCTGTTTTTT

j_call: TRBJ1-3
v_call: TRBV7-9
d_call: NA
clone_size: few
cdr3_aa: CASSLFGILQSYSSGNTIYF
cdr3_nt: TGTGCCAGCAGCTTATTCGGGATCCTCCAGTCCTACAGCTCTGGAAACACCATATATTTT

j_call: TRBJ2-2
v_call: TRBV6-1
d_call: NA
clone_size: NA
cdr3_aa: CASRSRTATTGELFF
cdr3_nt: TGTGCCAGCAGGTCTCGGACAGCGACCACCGGGGAGCTGTTTTTT

j_call: TRBJ1-1
v_call: TRBV12-3/TRBV12-4
d_call: TRBD1
clone_size: many
cdr3_aa: CASSRTRDSSNMNTEAFF
cdr3_nt: TGTGCCAGCAGTAGGACCCGGGACAGCTCAAATATGAACACTGAAGCTTTCTTT

j_call: TRBJ1-2
v_call: TRBV2
d_call: TRBD1
clone_size: few
cdr3_aa: CASSLRGGPQPNYGYTF
cdr3_nt: TGTGCCAGCAGCCTCAGGGGGGGGCCTCAACCTAACTATGGCTACACCTTC

j_call: TRBJ2-7
v_call: TRBV20-1
d_call: TRBD2
clone_size: many
cdr3_aa: CSARSSLGGSSYEQYF
cdr3_nt: TGCAGTGCTAGATCTTCGTTGGGCGGGAGCTCCTACGAGCAGTACTTC

j_call: TRBJ1-4
v_call: TRBV16
d_call: NA
clone_size: few
cdr3_aa: CASSPVKGRDEKLFF
cdr3_nt: TGTGCCAGCAGCCCCGTAAAGGGGAGGGATGAAAAACTGTTTTTT

j_call: TRBJ2-2
v_call: TRBV7-8
d_call: TRBD2
clone_size: few
cdr3_aa: CASSQGGTSGNTGELFF
cdr3_nt: TGTGCCAGCAGCCAGGGCGGGACTAGCGGAAACACCGGGGAGCTGTTTTTT

j_call: TRBJ2-1
v_call: TRBV12-3/TRBV12-4
d_call: TRBD1
clone_size: NA
cdr3_aa: CASSTYGRDSFYNEQFF
cdr3_nt: TGTGCCAGCAGTACTTATGGCCGGGACAGTTTTTACAATGAGCAGTTCTTC

j_call: TRBJ2-7
v_call: TRBV28
d_call: TRBD2
clone_size: many
cdr3_aa: CASSFSGLAGYEQYF
cdr3_nt: TGTGCCAGCAGTTTCTCCGGACTAGCGGGCTACGAGCAGTACTTC

j_call: TRBJ1-1
v_call: TRBV2
d_call: TRBD1
clone_size: few
cdr3_aa: CASSQGQARFTEAFF
cdr3_nt: TGTGCCAGCAGTCAAGGACAGGCCCGGTTCACTGAAGCTTTCTTT

j_call: TRBJ1-2
v_call: TRBV6-2/TRBV6-3
d_call: NA
clone_size: many
cdr3_aa: CASSGGQNYGYTF
cdr3_nt: TGTGCCAGCAGTGGAGGACAGAACTATGGCTACACCTTC